This TCR beta chain is drawn from a study of T cells in tumors after PD-1 blockade. Study as a whole: Excluded were patients with checkpoint blockade, immunosuppressants, or radiotherapy or other anti-cancer therapy within 4 weeks. On average, peripheral blood gave 100,000 to 140,000 TCR templates and over 30,000 unique clonotypes.

A word on this clone: Its matching antigen is unknown.

CDR3 length: 15 amino acids. CDR1 is LGHDT and CDR2 is YNNKEL in the germline V gene (reference sequence). The junction had 7 bases not matched to a gene; V was cut back by 0 bases and J by 6 bases. TCRdb's table, derived via immunoSEQ multiplex PCR, lists solely in-frame clones and lacks some. The table has around 35,000 clones, 55% to 80% seen once; the top ten hold around 43%. Study-level findings and limits: Peripheral recruitment is suggested, as some novel exhausted tumor clones were in pre-treatment blood.

Sample: PBMCs, taken after anti-PD-1 treatment. The chain recombines TRBV3-1 (or the pseudogene TRBV3-2) with TRBJ2-7; 8 bases are a match to TRBD1. The source of this sequence is a human donor with basal cell carcinoma. The CDR3: CASSQEDREFAEQYF. In DNA, the CDR3 is TGTGCCAGCAGCCAAGAGGACAGGGAATTCGCCGAGCAGTACTTC.